Listed below are T cell receptor beta chains from one sample, sequenced in a study of human T cells and chemical hapten exposure. TCRdb re-called the RACE reads through MiXCR, storing one row per CDR3 protein. In the table there are approximately 320,000 distinct CDR3 sequences, 4.5% to 7% of which are singletons. The sequencing used whole blood, collected in connection with sensitization to the hapten diphenylcyclopropenone (DPC). The receptors shown here come from a woman aged 18-35 years with alopecia areata. Some clones in this sample may be carry-over from other donors' samples. CDR3s include the opening cysteine and the closing phenylalanine or tryptophan. Fields, in order: V gene, D gene, clone size, J gene, CDR3 protein, CDR3 DNA. The D gene is left open where the match is weak. Expanded clones get a size class; other rows say once, few or many, or leave the size out.

V gene: TRBV9; D gene: TRBD1; clone size: many; J gene: TRBJ2-2; CDR3 protein: CASSRGTGFFTGELFF; CDR3 DNA: TGTGCCAGCAGCAGAGGGACAGGGTTTTTTACCGGGGAGCTGTTTTTT
V gene: TRBV5-6; D gene: TRBD2; clone size: many; J gene: TRBJ2-5; CDR3 protein: CASSLYDGTSGGVKTQYF; CDR3 DNA: TGTGCCAGCAGCTTGTACGATGGGACTAGCGGGGGGGTGAAGACCCAGTACTTC
V gene: TRBV7-9; D gene: TRBD1; clone size: many; J gene: TRBJ1-6; CDR3 protein: CASSLWDRNSPLHF; CDR3 DNA: TGTGCCAGCAGCTTATGGGACAGGAATTCACCCCTCCACTTT
V gene: TRBV11-2; D gene: TRBD2; clone size: few; J gene: TRBJ2-3; CDR3 protein: CASSSPFGGGSSTDTQYF; CDR3 DNA: TGTGCCAGCAGCTCGCCGTTTGGCGGGGGTTCTAGCACAGATACGCAGTATTTT
V gene: TRBV27; D gene: -; clone size: few; J gene: TRBJ1-1; CDR3 protein: CASSFIGAEAFF; CDR3 DNA: TGTGCCAGCAGTTTCATAGGAGCTGAAGCTTTCTTT
V gene: TRBV20-1; D gene: -; clone size: many; J gene: TRBJ1-1; CDR3 protein: CSARELGNGAEAFF; CDR3 DNA: TGCAGTGCTAGAGAATTGGGTAATGGGGCTGAAGCTTTCTTT
V gene: TRBV11-2; D gene: TRBD2; clone size: -; J gene: TRBJ2-3; CDR3 protein: CASSLAAGVTDTQYF; CDR3 DNA: TGTGCCAGCAGCTTAGCGGCGGGGGTCACAGATACGCAGTATTTT
V gene: TRBV19; D gene: -; clone size: -; J gene: TRBJ2-4; CDR3 protein: CTSSIDVGTVNIQYF; CDR3 DNA: TGTACCAGTAGTATAGATGTAGGAACAGTTAACATTCAGTACTTC
V gene: TRBV14; D gene: TRBD1; clone size: many; J gene: TRBJ2-1; CDR3 protein: CASSGRDRSPNNEQFF; CDR3 DNA: TGTGCCAGCAGCGGCCGGGACAGATCCCCCAACAATGAGCAGTTCTTC
V gene: TRBV18; D gene: -; clone size: -; J gene: TRBJ1-1; CDR3 protein: CASSPSTMNTEAFF; CDR3 DNA: TGTGCCAGCTCTCCGTCGACCATGAACACTGAAGCTTTCTTT
V gene: TRBV20-1; D gene: TRBD2; clone size: many; J gene: TRBJ2-5; CDR3 protein: CSASEAGVETQYF; CDR3 DNA: TGCAGTGCTAGCGAAGCGGGGGTGGAGACCCAGTACTTC
V gene: TRBV7-3; D gene: -; clone size: few; J gene: TRBJ1-2; CDR3 protein: CASSPLPDTSSNYGYTF; CDR3 DNA: TGTGCCAGCAGCCCCTTACCCGACACTTCCTCTAACTATGGCTACACCTTC
V gene: TRBV27; D gene: -; clone size: few; J gene: TRBJ2-1; CDR3 protein: CASSLSPNSFGGYNEQFF; CDR3 DNA: TGTGCCAGCAGTTTATCCCCGAACAGTTTCGGGGGTTACAATGAGCAGTTCTTC